The clone carrying this T cell receptor beta chain was observed a few times. The entry originates in a study of blood T cell repertoires in COVID-19. As for the study in general: The United States, Italy and Spain supplied acute and convalescent COVID-19 samples. From T cells, B-cell-depleted T cells, or PBMCs came the material, which was cDNA or gDNA.

CDR3 length equals 15 residues. CDR1 is SEHNR, CDR2 FQNEAQ, per germline (reference sequence). V trimming: 5 bases; J trimming: 2 bases; junction bases outside the gene matches: 7. The data were produced by immunoSEQ multiplex PCR, yet TCRdb's version contains in-frame clones alone and is incomplete. The sample lists under 250,000 clones; around 88% were seen once. The V call is TRBV7-9, the J call TRBJ2-7, with TRBD1 matching over 9 bases. The receptor was derived from a man aged 50 to 60 with active or convalescent COVID-19. The source material was peripheral blood. CDR3 DNA: TGTGCCAGCAGCCCAACCGGGACAGGGCCCTACGAGCAGTACTTC. This gives the protein CASSPTGTGPYEQYF.